One sample yielded the 9 T cell receptor beta chains listed below, sequenced in a study of shared clonotypes between healthy human individuals. TCRdb's copy holds only in-frame clones and misses some; the assay was immunoSEQ multiplex PCR. Of some 89,000 clones in the sample, roughly two thirds were seen once. Input material: memory CD8+ T cells sorted from blood. Subset noted: CD45RO+ cells pooled with CCR7-negative TemRA cells. Receptors were obtained from a man younger than 45 in good health.

This rearrangement joins TRBV7-6 to TRBJ2-5; D gene uncertain. Germline V lookup: CDR1 SGHVS, CDR2 FNYEAQ. The V and J ends lost 5 bases and 2 bases respectively, with 12 bases between them. The length of the CDR3 is 14 residues. The DNA of the CDR3 is TGTGCCAGCAGCGATCGGTCAGATCAAGAGACCCAGTACTTC. Protein: CASSDRSDQETQYF.

The rearrangement joins TRBV6-5 to TRBJ1-2; no clear D. CDR1 and CDR2 (germline): MNHEY, SVGAGI. With 6 bases removed from V and 5 bases from J, the gap between germline ends came to 13 bases. The CDR3 is made up of 13 amino acids. The CDR3 spells CASSPFHGYGYTF. The DNA for the CDR3 is TGTGCCAGCAGCCCCTTTCACGGATATGGCTACACCTTC.

In its sample, this clone was seen once. The chain is built from TRBV5-5 and TRBJ2-3, with D maybe TRBD2 (5 bases). CDR3 length equals 13 residues. Germline loops: CDR1 SGHKS, CDR2 YYEKEE (reference sequence). Trimming cost V 5 bases and J 2 bases, with 9 bases left between them. CDR3 protein: CASSPGDTDTQYF. In DNA, the CDR3 is TGTGCCAGCAGTCCCGGGGACACAGATACGCAGTATTTT. Looking up the rest from reference TRBV5-5 and TRBJ2-3 gives the full variable domain: DAGVTQSPTHLIKTRGQQVTLRCSPISGHKSVSWYQQVLGQGPQFIFQYYEKEERGRGNFPDRFSARQFPNYSSELNVNALLLGDSALYLCASSPGDTDTQYFGPGTRLTVL.

This sequence joins TRBV7-9 and TRBJ1-1, with 8 positions matching TRBD1. V shed 6 bases and J 4 bases; nucleotides not matched to a gene: 4. Germline lookup yields CDR1 SEHNR and CDR2 FQNEAQ (reference sequence). The CDR3 is 13 amino acids. The DNA for the CDR3 is TGTGCCAGCAGAGCAGGGGGCGGCACTGAAGCTTTCTTT. It specifies CASRAGGGTEAFF. Using reference TRBV7-9 and TRBJ1-1 for the parts outside the CDR3, the full variable domain is DTGVSQNPRHKITKRGQNVTFRCDPISEHNRLYWYRQTLGQGPEFLTYFQNEAQLEKSRLLSDRFSAERPKGSFSTLEIQRTEQGDSAMYLCASRAGGGTEAFFGQGTRLTVV.

This chain connects TRBV16 to TRBJ1-2, with D possibly being TRBD1 (5 bases). The CDR3 is made up of 12 amino acids. Germline V CDR1 and CDR2: KGHSY, FQNENV. V was trimmed by 6 bases and J by 4 bases, leaving 9 bases between them. The CDR3 loop is CASSLDSYGYTF. DNA of the CDR3: TGTGCCAGCAGTCTAGACAGCTATGGCTACACCTTC.

This chain links TRBV29-1 with TRBJ1-1, with D unclear. Germline CDR1 is SQVTM and CDR2 is ANQGSEA. Trimming took off 0 bases at V and 5 bases at J, with 7 bases between the two ends. The CDR3 is 12 residues long. CDR3 sequence (DNA): TGCAGCGTTGAAGATCCGGGGACTGAAGCTTTCTTT. Translating it yields CSVEDPGTEAFF. Using reference TRBV29-1 and TRBJ1-1 for the parts outside the CDR3, the full variable domain is SAVISQKPSRDICQRGTSLTIQCQVDSQVTMMFWYRQQPGQSLTLIATANQGSEATYESGFVIDKFPISRPNLTFSTLTVSNMSPEDSSIYLCSVEDPGTEAFFGQGTRLTVV.

The chain has TRBV25-1 and TRBJ2-7; 8 bases match TRBD2. Germline CDR1 is MGHDK and CDR2 is SYGVNS. There are 18 residues in the CDR3. J gave up 2 bases and V 3 bases, and 15 bases lay outside the gene matches. The chain's CDR3 is CASSDTSGLGKSAYEQYF. CDR3 bases: TGTGCCAGCAGTGACACTAGCGGACTTGGTAAAAGCGCCTACGAGCAGTACTTC.

Only a few counts were recorded for this clone. The V gene is TRBV6-5, the J gene TRBJ1-5, with D uncertain. Germline loops: CDR1 MNHEY, CDR2 SVGAGI. Trimming pared 2 bases from V and 6 bases from J, leaving 8 bases between. The CDR3 contains 13 residues. This CDR3 reads CASSYVVGQPQHF. CDR3 bases: TGTGCCAGCAGTTACGTGGTTGGTCAGCCCCAGCATTTT.

A remark on this clone: At one end, the junction sequence differs from germline, possibly due to a read error. V gene TRBV19 combines with J gene TRBJ1-5, with D unresolved. The CDR3 sequence is 15 residues long. CDR1 and CDR2 from the germline V gene are LNHDA and SQIVND (reference sequence). The CDR3 sequence is CASRIGRYSNQPQHF. CDR3 DNA sequence: TGTGCCAGTAGAATAGGCAGGTATAGCAATCAGCCCCAGCATTTT.